This TCR beta chain came from a study of T cell changes during pregnancy in multiple sclerosis. Per germline, CDR1 MNHNS and CDR2 SASEGT. The CDR3 covers 12 residues. With 7 bases clipped from V and 9 bases from J, the junction kept 6 bases outside the gene matches. Clones were sequenced by immunoSEQ multiplex PCR, and TCRdb holds only the in-frame ones, with some missing. The sample lists 45,000 to 55,000 clones, about 90% seen once, with approximately 0.15% in the top ten. This clonotype was obtained from a female donor in good health, enrolled as a control in a pregnancy study. The chain is built from TRBV6-1 and TRBJ1-5; the match to TRBD1 covers 7 bases. The sequenced sample was CD4+ T cells from peripheral blood mononuclear cells, obtained after pregnancy. CDR3 coding DNA: TGTGCCAGCAAGGACAGGTTACGGCCCCAGCATTTT. This sequence encodes CASKDRLRPQHF.